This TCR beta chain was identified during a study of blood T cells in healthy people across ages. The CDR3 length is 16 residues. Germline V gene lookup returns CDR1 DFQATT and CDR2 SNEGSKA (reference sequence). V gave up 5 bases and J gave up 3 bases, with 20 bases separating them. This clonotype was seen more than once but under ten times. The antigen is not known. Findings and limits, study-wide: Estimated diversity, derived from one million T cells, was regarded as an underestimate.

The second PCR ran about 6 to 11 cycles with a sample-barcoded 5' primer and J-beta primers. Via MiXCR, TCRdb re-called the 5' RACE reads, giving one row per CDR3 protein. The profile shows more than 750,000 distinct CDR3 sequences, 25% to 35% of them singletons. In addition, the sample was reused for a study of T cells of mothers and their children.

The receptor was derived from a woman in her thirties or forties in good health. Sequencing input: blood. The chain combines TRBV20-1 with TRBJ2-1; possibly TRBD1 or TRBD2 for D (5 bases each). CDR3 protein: CSAGGSQGIDYNEQFF. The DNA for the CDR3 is TGCAGTGCTGGAGGAAGCCAGGGTATTGACTACAATGAGCAGTTCTTC.